This T cell receptor (beta chain) was profiled in a study of control samples from healthy donors and cancer patients. Assay used: immunoSEQ multiplex PCR; TCRdb lists only in-frame clones, some missing. The sample lists about 92,000 clones, more than 75% seen once, with 8.5% to 10% in the top ten. The CDR3 is made up of 13 amino acids. Germline CDR1 is SGHRS and CDR2 is YFSETQ. The V end lost 1 base, the J end lost 10 bases, and 12 bases lay between the germline ends. Material: blood. The chain combines TRBV5-1 with TRBJ2-1; D not certain. The sequence was collected from a woman aged 55 to 70 in good health. The CDR3 nucleotides read TGCGCCAGCAGCTTGCCCGAGGACCGGGAGCAGTTCTTC. Translation: CASSLPEDREQFF.